This record looks at one T cell receptor beta chain sequence and its context. The antigen is not known. A read error may account for a junction end that differs from germline. A modified ARM-PCR protocol with three rounds of nested PCR amplified TCRbeta. From the multiplex PCR reads, TCRdb called clonotypes with MiXCR, one entry per CDR3 protein. The sample consists of 90,000 to 130,000 distinct CDR3 sequences, 84% of them appearing once. The template was RNA from unsorted bulk tissue. This record belongs to a study of tumor and adjacent non-tumor tissue in lung cancer. Across the whole study: Aged about 31 to 76 years, patients included about 11 men and several women with stage I to III disease.

The study's findings and limits: Tumor tissue had significantly higher TCR diversity than normal lung. In normal lung, the top 100 clones were significantly more dominant than in tumor.

Germline V CDR1 and CDR2: SGHAT, FQNNGV. This CDR3 comprises 13 residues. The source is a man aged 65-85 years with non-small cell lung cancer. The V gene is TRBV11-2, the J gene TRBJ2-1; D possibly corresponds to TRBD2 (6 bases). The sample comprised lung tumor tissue. This CDR3 reads CTSSLRGRTTQFF. The DNA for the CDR3 is TGTACCAGTAGCTTACGAGGAAGGACTACCCAGTTCTTC.